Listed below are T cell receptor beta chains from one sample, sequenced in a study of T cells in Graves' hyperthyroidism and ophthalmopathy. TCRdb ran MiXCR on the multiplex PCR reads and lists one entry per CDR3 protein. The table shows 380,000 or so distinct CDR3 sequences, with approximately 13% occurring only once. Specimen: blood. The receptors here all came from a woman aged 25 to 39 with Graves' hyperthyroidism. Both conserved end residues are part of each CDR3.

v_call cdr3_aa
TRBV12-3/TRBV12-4 CASRSGSPGNSPLHF
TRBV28 CASSPASWGSTDTQYF
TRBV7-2 CASSSNKNAGNIQYF
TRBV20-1 CSARTLDRGLNEQYF
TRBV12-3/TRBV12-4 CASSLVGGAGANVLTF
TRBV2 CASSTSDWTGELFF
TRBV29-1 CSVGQWTDSYEQYF
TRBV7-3 CASSPTGGGLAGELFF
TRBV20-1 CSAGVWGQQETQYF
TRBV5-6 CASSYPDRGVTDTQYF
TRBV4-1 CASSRRLVGEQYF
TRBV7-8 CASSYGGAAYGTEAFF
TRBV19 CASSPFQLAATGELFF
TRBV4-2 CASAPQTTGTYNEQFF
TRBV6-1 CASRGGIGYTF
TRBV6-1 CASNVLGADEQYF
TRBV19 CASRDPSGTNEQFF
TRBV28 CASSLAEYTNTEAFF
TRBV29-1 CSVAGTGSYNEQFF
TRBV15 CATSRSQTAEKLFF
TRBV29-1 CSGALKQGTEQYF
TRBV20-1 CSARERHTPPPVWIFWEQFF
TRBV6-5 CASSYSREGDERFF